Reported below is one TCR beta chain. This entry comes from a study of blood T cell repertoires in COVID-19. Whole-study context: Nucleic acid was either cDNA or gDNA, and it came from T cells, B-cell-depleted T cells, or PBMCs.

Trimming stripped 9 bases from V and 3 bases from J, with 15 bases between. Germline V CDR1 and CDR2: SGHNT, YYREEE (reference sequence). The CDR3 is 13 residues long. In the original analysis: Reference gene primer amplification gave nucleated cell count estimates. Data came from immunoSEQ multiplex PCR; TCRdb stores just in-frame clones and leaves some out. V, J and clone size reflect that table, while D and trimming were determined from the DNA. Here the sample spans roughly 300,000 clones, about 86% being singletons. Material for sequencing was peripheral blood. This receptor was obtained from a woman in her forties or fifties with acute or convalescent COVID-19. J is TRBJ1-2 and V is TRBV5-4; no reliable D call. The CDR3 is CATTTWGDYGYTF. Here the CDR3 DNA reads TGTGCCACCACGACATGGGGAGACTATGGCTACACCTTC.